Included here is one T cell receptor beta chain sequence, with context. Sequencing was performed with immunoSEQ multiplex PCR; in TCRdb, only in-frame clones are kept and a portion is missing. The table shows about 420,000 clones, with approximately 87% occurring only once. The data stem from a study of Ad26.COV2.S vaccination and SARS-CoV-2 variants. Treatment denoted: some 19 received Ad26.COV2.S at low or high dose, single or two shots; 5 received placebo; per-sample allocation not given. Specimen acquisition occurred on day 63 following the initial vaccine or placebo injection. This CDR3 contains 13 residues. Germline V lookup: CDR1 SGHRS, CDR2 YFSETQ. The V and J ends lost 3 bases and 2 bases respectively, with 9 bases between them.

The specimen comprised peripheral blood, sampled in a trial of Ad26.COV2.S vaccine versus placebo. The chain links TRBV5-1 to TRBJ2-7; D unresolved. The receptor's source is a person between 18 and 65 years old who received the Ad26.COV2.S COVID-19 vaccine or a placebo. The CDR3 sequence: CASSWTETYEQYF. In DNA form, the CDR3 reads TGCGCCAGCAGCTGGACCGAGACCTACGAGCAGTACTTC.